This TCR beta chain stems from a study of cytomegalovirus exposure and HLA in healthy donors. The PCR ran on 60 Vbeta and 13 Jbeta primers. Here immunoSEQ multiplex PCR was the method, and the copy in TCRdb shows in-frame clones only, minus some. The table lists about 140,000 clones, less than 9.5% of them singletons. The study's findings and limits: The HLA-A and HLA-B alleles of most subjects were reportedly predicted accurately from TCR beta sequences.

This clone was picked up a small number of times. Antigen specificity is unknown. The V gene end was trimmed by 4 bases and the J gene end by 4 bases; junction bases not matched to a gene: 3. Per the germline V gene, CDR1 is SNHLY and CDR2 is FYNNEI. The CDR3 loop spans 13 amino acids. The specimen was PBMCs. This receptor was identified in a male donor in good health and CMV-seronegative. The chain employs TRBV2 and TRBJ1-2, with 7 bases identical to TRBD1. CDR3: CASSAQGVYGYTF. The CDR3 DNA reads TGTGCCAGCAGTGCTCAGGGGGTCTATGGCTACACCTTC.